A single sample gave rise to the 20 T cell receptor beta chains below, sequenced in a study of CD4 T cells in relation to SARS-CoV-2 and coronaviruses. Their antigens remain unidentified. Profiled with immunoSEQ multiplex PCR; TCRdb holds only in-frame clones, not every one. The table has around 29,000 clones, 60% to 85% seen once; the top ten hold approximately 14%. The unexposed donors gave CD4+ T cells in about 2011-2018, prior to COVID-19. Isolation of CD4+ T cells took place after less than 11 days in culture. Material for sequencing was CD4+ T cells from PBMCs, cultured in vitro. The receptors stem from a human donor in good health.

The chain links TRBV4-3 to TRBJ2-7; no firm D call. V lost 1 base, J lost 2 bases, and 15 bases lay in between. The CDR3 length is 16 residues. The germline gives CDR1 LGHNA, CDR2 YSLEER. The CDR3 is CASSQAPDSYTYEQYF. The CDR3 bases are TGCGCCAGCAGCCAAGCCCCAGACTCCTACACCTACGAGCAGTACTTC.

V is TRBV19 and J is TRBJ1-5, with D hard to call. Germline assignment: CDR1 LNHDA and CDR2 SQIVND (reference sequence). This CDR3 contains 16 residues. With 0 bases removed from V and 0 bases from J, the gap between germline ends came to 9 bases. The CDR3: CASSIEAGYSNQPQHF. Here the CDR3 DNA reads TGTGCCAGTAGTATAGAGGCAGGTTATAGCAATCAGCCCCAGCATTTT.

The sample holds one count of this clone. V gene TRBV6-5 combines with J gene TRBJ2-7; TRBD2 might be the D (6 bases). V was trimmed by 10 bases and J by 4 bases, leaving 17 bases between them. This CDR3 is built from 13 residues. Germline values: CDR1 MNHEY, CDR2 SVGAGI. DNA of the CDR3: TGTGCCATCCGGCCGGAGGGGAGGTACGAGCAGTACTTC. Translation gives CAIRPEGRYEQYF.

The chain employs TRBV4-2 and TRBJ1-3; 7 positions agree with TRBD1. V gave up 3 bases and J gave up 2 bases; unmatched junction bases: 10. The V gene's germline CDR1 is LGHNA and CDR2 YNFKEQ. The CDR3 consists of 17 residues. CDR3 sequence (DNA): TGTGCCAGCAGCCAGAGCTCCGCCAGGGGGGCTGGAAACACCATATATTTT. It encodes CASSQSSARGAGNTIYF.

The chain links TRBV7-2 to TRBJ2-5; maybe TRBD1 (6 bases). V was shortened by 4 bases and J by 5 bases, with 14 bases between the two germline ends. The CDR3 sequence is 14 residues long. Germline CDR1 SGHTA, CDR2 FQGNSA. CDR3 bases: TGTGCCAGCAGCTCCGCAGGGGTGGTGGAGACCCAGTACTTC. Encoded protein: CASSSAGVVETQYF.

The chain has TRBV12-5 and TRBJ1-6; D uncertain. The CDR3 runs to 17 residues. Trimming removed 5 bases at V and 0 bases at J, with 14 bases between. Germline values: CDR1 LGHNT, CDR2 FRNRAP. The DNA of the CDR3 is TGTGCTAGTGGTACCAAGAGCGGGAGCTCCTATAATTCACCCCTCCACTTT. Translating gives CASGTKSGSSYNSPLHF.

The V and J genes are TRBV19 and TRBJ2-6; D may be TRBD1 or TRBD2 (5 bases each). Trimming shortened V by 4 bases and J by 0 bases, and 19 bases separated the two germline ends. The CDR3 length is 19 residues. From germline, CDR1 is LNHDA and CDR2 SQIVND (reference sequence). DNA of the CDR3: TGTGCCAGTAGTACCCGGGACCTTGGACGCCGCTCTGGGGCCAACGTCCTGACTTTC. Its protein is CASSTRDLGRRSGANVLTF.

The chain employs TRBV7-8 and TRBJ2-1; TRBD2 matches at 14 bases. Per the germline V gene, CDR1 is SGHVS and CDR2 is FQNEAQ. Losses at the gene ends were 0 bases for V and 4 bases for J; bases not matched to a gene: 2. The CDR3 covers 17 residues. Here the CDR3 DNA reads TGTGCCAGCAGCTTAGCGGGACTAGCGGGGGTTTACAATGAGCAGTTCTTC. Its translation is CASSLAGLAGVYNEQFF.

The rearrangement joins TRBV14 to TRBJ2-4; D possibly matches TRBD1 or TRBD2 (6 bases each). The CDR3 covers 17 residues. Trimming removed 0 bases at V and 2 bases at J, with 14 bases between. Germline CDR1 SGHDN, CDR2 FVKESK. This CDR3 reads CASSQDTGAGTKNIQYF. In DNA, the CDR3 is TGTGCCAGCAGCCAAGATACGGGGGCGGGGACCAAAAACATTCAGTACTTC.

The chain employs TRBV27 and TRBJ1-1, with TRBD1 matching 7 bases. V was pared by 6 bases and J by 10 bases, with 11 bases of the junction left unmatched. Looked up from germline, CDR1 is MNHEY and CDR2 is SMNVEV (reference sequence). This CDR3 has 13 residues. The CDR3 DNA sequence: TGTGCCAGCAGGCAGGGGGTGACTCGGGGAGCTTTCTTT. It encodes CASRQGVTRGAFF.

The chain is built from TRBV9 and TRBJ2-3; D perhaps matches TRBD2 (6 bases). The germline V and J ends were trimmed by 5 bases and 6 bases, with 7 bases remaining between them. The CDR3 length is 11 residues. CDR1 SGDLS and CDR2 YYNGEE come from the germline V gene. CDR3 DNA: TGTGCCAGCAGTGCGGGGGATACGCAGTATTTT. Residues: CASSAGDTQYF.

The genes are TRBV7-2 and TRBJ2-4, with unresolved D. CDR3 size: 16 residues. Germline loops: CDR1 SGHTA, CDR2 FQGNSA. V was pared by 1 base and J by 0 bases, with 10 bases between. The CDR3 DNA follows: TGTGCCAGCAGCTTAGATTTCAGCTTAGCCAAAAACATTCAGTACTTC. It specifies CASSLDFSLAKNIQYF.

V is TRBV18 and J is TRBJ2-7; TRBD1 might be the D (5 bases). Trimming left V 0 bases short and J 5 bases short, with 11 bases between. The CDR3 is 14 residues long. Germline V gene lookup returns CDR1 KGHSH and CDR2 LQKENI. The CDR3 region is CASSPPGRAHEQYF. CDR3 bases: TGTGCCAGCTCACCACCGGGCAGGGCCCACGAGCAGTACTTC.

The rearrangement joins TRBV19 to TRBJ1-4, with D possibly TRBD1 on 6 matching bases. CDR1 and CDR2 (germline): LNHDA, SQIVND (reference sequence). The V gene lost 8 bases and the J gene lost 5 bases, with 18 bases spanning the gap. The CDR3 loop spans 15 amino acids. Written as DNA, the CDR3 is TGTGCCAGTCGTGAGGGACAAAAGATAAATGAAAAACTGTTTTTT. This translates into CASREGQKINEKLFF.

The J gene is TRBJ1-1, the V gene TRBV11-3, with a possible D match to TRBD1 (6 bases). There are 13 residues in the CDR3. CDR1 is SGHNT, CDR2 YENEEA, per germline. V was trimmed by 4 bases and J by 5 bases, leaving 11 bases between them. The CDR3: CASSSHRETEAFF. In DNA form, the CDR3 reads TGTGCCAGCAGCTCCCACAGGGAAACTGAAGCTTTCTTT. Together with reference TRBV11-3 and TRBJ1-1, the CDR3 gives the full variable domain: EAGVVQSPRYKIIEKKQPVAFWCNPISGHNTLYWYLQNLGQGPELLIRYENEEAVDDSQLPKDRFSAERLKGVDSTLKIQPAELGDSAVYLCASSSHRETEAFFGQGTRLTVV.

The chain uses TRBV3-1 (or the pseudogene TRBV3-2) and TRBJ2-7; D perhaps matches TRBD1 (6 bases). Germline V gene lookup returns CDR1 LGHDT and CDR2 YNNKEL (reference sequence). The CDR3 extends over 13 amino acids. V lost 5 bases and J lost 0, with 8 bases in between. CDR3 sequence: CASSDRSSYEQYF. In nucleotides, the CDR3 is TGTGCCAGCAGCGACAGGAGCTCCTACGAGCAGTACTTC.

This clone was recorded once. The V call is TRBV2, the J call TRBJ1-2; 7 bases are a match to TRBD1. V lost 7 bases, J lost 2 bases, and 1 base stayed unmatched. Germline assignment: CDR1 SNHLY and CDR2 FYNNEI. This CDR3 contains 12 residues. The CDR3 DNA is TGTGCCAGCATAGGGGGCAACTATGGCTACACCTTC. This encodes CASIGGNYGYTF.

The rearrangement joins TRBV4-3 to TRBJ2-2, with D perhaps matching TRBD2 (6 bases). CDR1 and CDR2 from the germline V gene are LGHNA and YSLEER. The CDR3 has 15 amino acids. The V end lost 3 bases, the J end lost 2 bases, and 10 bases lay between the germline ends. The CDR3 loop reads CASSQSGTNTGELFF. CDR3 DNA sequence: TGCGCCAGCAGCCAGTCCGGGACTAACACCGGGGAGCTGTTTTTT.

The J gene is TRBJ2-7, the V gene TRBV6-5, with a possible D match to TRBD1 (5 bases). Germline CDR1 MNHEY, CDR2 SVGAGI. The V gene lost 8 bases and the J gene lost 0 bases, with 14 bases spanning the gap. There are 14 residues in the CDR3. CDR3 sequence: CASCQGQFSYEQYF. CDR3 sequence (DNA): TGTGCCAGCTGCCAAGGACAATTCTCCTACGAGCAGTACTTC.

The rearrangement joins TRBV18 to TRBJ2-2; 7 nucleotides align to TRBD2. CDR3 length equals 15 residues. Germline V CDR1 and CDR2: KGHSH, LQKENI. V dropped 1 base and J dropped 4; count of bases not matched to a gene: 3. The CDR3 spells CASSPQSGVTGELFF. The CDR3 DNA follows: TGTGCCAGCTCACCACAGAGCGGGGTCACCGGGGAGCTGTTTTTT.